The 15 T cell receptor beta chains in this list originate from one sample, sequenced in a study of chemoradiotherapy in HPV16-positive cancers. Using immunoSEQ multiplex PCR, the repertoire was profiled, and TCRdb retains in-frame clones only, with some absent. The sample gives 65,000 to 80,000 clones, around nine tenths of which show up once; around 3.8% is in the top ten. The sample here was blood, taken from a patient who underwent chemoradiotherapy. Receptors were obtained from a human donor with HPV-associated anogenital cancer.

This clone was observed a single time. J is TRBJ1-2 and V is TRBV6-6; D is ambiguous. V was shortened by 7 bases and J by 0 bases, with 15 bases between the two germline ends. CDR3 length: 15 amino acids. Germline CDR1 MNHNY, CDR2 SVGAGI (reference sequence). CDR3 coding DNA: TGTGCCAGCATTCCTACGGGCGGATCTAACTATGGCTACACCTTC. It is translated as CASIPTGGSNYGYTF.

This chain uses TRBV9 with TRBJ1-2, with a weak D call TRBD1 (6 bases). Deletions cut 0 bases from V and 6 bases from J, with 9 bases between. CDR3 length: 13 residues. CDR1 is SGDLS and CDR2 is YYNGEE in the germline V gene. CDR3 bases: TGTGCCAGCAGCGTAGACAGGGTAAATGGCTACACCTTC. It encodes CASSVDRVNGYTF.

The rearrangement joins TRBV2 to TRBJ2-7, with a possible D match to TRBD1 (5 bases). The germline V gene encodes CDR1 SNHLY and CDR2 FYNNEI. This CDR3 spans 13 amino acids. The V end was cut by 4 bases, the J end by 6 bases, with 13 bases between. CDR3 residues: CASSGPGSREQYF. The CDR3 nucleotides read TGTGCCAGCAGTGGGCCAGGGTCACGCGAGCAGTACTTC.

V usage is TRBV5-6 and J usage is TRBJ1-1; D is perhaps TRBD1 (5 bases). Germline-derived CDR1 and CDR2 are SGHDT and YYEEEE. The CDR3 covers 14 residues. Trimming removed 5 bases from V and 4 bases from J, with 15 bases in between. The CDR3 reads CASSLIQETTEAFF. CDR3 nucleotide sequence: TGTGCCAGCAGTTTGATACAGGAGACCACTGAAGCTTTCTTT.

The genes are TRBV29-1 and TRBJ2-3; no clear D. Per germline, CDR1 SQVTM and CDR2 ANQGSEA. Between the trimmed V and J ends, which lost 3 bases and 2 bases, there was a span of 9 bases. This CDR3 is built from 13 residues. This chain's CDR3 is CSVDLGHTDTQYF. CDR3 DNA: TGCAGCGTTGACCTAGGGCACACAGATACGCAGTATTTT.

The chain has TRBV7-2 and TRBJ1-1; D is ambiguous. Germline assignment: CDR1 SGHTA and CDR2 FQGNSA. V gave up 1 base and J gave up 5 bases, with 5 bases separating them. The CDR3 covers 12 residues. In DNA form, the CDR3 reads TGTGCCAGCAGCTTAGGGCGGACTGAAGCTTTCTTT. Protein sequence: CASSLGRTEAFF. The full variable domain, its missing parts supplied by reference TRBV7-2 and TRBJ1-1, is GAGVSQSPSNKVTEKGKDVELRCDPISGHTALYWYRQSLGQGLEFLIYFQGNSAPDKSGLPSDRFSAERTGGSVSTLTIQRTQQEDSAVYLCASSLGRTEAFFGQGTRLTVV.

The chain is built from TRBV5-1 and TRBJ2-2; D possibly corresponds to TRBD2 (5 bases). The germline V gene encodes CDR1 SGHRS and CDR2 YFSETQ. CDR3 size: 16 residues. The germline V and J ends were trimmed by 4 bases and 2 bases, with 15 bases remaining between them. CDR3 nucleotide sequence: TGCGCCAGCAGCCCCCCGGGGTCACTAAACACCGGGGAGCTGTTTTTT. It specifies CASSPPGSLNTGELFF.

The chain employs TRBV18 and TRBJ2-7; 9 bases line up with TRBD1. This CDR3 comprises 14 residues. Unmatched junction bases numbered 5, after V lost 5 bases and J lost 3 bases. Germline CDR1 and CDR2: KGHSH and LQKENI. The CDR3 protein is CASSFQGQGYEQYF. CDR3 sequence (DNA): TGTGCCAGCTCATTTCAGGGACAGGGCTACGAGCAGTACTTC.

V usage is TRBV10-3 and J usage is TRBJ1-5; D is perhaps TRBD1 (5 bases). Trimming cost V 10 bases and J 7 bases, with 17 bases left between them. Per the germline V gene, CDR1 is ENHRY and CDR2 is SYGVKD. This CDR3 is 13 amino acids long. This CDR3 reads CATQGEVSQPQHF. CDR3 nucleotide sequence: TGTGCCACCCAGGGAGAAGTAAGCCAGCCCCAGCATTTT.

This sequence joins TRBV7-2 and TRBJ1-6; TRBD1 matches at 11 bases. The CDR3 sequence is 17 residues long. V lost 2 bases, J lost 9 bases, and 9 bases stayed unmatched. Germline V gives CDR1 SGHTA, CDR2 FQGNSA. In nucleotides, the CDR3 is TGTGCCAGCAGCTTACTGGCCGGGACAGGGGGAGGTTCACCCCTCCACTTT. This codes for CASSLLAGTGGGSPLHF.

The chain links TRBV28 to TRBJ1-4, with D hard to call. Trimming pared 6 bases from V and 2 bases from J, leaving 16 bases between. There are 16 residues in the CDR3. Germline CDR1 and CDR2: MDHEN and SYDVKM. CDR3 DNA sequence: TGTGCCAGCAGAAAGTGGGGTACTGCGACTAATGAAAAACTGTTTTTT. This translates into CASRKWGTATNEKLFF.

V is TRBV7-3 and J is TRBJ1-6; 12 nucleotides match TRBD1. Per the germline V gene, CDR1 is SGHTA and CDR2 is FQGTGA. The CDR3 runs 22 residues. V gave up 1 base and J gave up 5 bases; unmatched junction bases: 18. CDR3: CASSLRVPGTGGADGDNSPLHF. The CDR3 DNA reads TGTGCCAGCAGCTTAAGAGTTCCCGGGACAGGGGGCGCTGATGGAGATAATTCACCCCTCCACTTT.

The V call is TRBV6-1, the J call TRBJ1-1; maybe TRBD1 (6 bases). V was trimmed by 7 bases and J by 2 bases, leaving 11 bases between them. This CDR3 is 13 amino acids long. Germline V gives CDR1 MNHNS, CDR2 SASEGT. The CDR3 spells CASNPRGNTEAFF. The CDR3 nucleotides are TGTGCCAGCAACCCCAGGGGAAACACTGAAGCTTTCTTT.

The chain joins TRBV7-2 to TRBJ2-1; D perhaps matches TRBD2 (6 bases). Germline V gene lookup returns CDR1 SGHTA and CDR2 FQGNSA. V lost 1 base and J 5 bases, leaving 12 bases between the germline ends. The CDR3 consists of 15 residues. The CDR3 is CASSLVAGPNNEQFF. The CDR3 nucleotides read TGTGCCAGCAGCTTAGTGGCGGGACCCAACAATGAGCAGTTCTTC.

The V gene is TRBV7-9, the J gene TRBJ1-1; D is undetermined. The CDR3 has 12 amino acids. V gave up 3 bases and J gave up 5 bases, with 7 bases separating them. Per the germline V gene, CDR1 is SEHNR and CDR2 is FQNEAQ (reference sequence). The CDR3 region has the DNA TGTGCCAGCAGCTTTTCGGGGACTGAAGCTTTCTTT. This sequence encodes CASSFSGTEAFF. Looking up the rest from reference TRBV7-9 and TRBJ1-1 gives the full variable domain: DTGVSQNPRHKITKRGQNVTFRCDPISEHNRLYWYRQTLGQGPEFLTYFQNEAQLEKSRLLSDRFSAERPKGSFSTLEIQRTEQGDSAMYLCASSFSGTEAFFGQGTRLTVV.